This T cell receptor (beta chain) was profiled in a study of shared clonotypes between healthy human individuals. Findings and limits, study-wide: Naive subsets generally exceeded memory subsets in estimated richness.

Germline V gives CDR1 ENHRY, CDR2 SYGVKD. The CDR3 runs 14 residues. V lost 7 bases and J lost 2, with 15 bases in between. It was CD45RO-negative cells, positively selected for CCR7, that made up naive CD8 cells, with terminally differentiated effector memory CD45RA+ cells excluded. Method: immunoSEQ multiplex PCR; TCRdb's copy keeps in-frame clones and lacks some. The table has nearly 600,000 clones, about 95% seen once. To note about this clone: Its antigen is unknown.

The chain is built from TRBV10-3 and TRBJ2-7; TRBD1 is a possible D gene (6 bases). Sequenced: naive CD8+ T cells sorted from blood. The sequence was obtained from a woman in her 30s in good health. DNA of the CDR3: TGTGCCATCACTCCGGGACATGAACCCTACGAGCAGTACTTC. Translated, it gives CAITPGHEPYEQYF.